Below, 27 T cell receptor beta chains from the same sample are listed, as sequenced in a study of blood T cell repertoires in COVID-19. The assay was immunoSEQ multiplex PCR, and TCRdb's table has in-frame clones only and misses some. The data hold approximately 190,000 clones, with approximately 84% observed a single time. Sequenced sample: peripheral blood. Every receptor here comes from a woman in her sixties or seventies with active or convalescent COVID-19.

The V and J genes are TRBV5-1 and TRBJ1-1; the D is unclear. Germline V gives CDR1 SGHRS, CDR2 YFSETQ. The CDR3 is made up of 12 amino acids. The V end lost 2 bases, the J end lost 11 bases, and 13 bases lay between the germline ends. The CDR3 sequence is CASSLGQRRAFF. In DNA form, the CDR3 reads TGCGCCAGCAGCTTAGGTCAGCGGAGGGCTTTCTTT.

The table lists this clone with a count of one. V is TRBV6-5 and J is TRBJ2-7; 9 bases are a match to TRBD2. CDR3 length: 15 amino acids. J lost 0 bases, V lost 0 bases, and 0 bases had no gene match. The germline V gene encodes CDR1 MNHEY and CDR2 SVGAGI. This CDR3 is CASSYSREGSYEQYF. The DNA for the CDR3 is TGTGCCAGCAGTTACTCGCGGGAGGGCTCCTACGAGCAGTACTTC.

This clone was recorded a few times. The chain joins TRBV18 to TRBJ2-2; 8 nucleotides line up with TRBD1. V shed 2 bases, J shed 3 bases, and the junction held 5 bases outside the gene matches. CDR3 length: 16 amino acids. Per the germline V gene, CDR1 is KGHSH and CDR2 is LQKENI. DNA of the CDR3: TGTGCCAGCTCACCAAGACAGGGGAAAGACACCGGGGAGCTGTTTTTT. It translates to CASSPRQGKDTGELFF. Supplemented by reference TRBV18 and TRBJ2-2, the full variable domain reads NAGVMQNPRHLVRRRGQEARLRCSPMKGHSHVYWYRQLPEEGLKFMVYLQKENIIDESGMPKERFSAEFPKEGPSILRIQQVVRGDSAAYFCASSPRQGKDTGELFFGEGSRLTVL.

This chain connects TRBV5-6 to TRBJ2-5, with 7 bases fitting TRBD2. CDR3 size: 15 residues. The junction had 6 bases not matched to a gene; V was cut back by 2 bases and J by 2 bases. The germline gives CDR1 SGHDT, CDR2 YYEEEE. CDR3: CASSFLTSVQETQYF. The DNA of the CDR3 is TGTGCCAGCAGCTTCCTCACTAGCGTGCAAGAGACCCAGTACTTC.

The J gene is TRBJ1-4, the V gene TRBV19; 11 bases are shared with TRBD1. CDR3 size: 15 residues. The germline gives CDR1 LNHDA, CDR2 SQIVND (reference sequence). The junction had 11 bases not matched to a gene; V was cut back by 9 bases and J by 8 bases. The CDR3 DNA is TGTGCCAGCGGGAAAGGACAGGGGGCGTACGAAAAACTGTTTTTT. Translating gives CASGKGQGAYEKLFF.

The DNA of the CDR3 is TGTGCCAGCAGTGAAGGAACAGGGGAGTGGACTGAGACCCAGTACTTC. Protein: CASSEGTGEWTETQYF. The chain employs TRBV6-1 and TRBJ2-5; 7 positions match TRBD1. Trimming removed 1 base from V and 5 bases from J; junction bases left unmatched: 10. Germline V gene data show CDR1 as MNHNS and CDR2 as SASEGT. This CDR3 has 16 residues.

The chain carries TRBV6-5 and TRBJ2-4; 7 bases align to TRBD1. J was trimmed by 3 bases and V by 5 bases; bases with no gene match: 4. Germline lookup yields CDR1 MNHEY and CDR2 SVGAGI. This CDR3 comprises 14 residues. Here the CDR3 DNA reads TGTGCCAGCAGTACCCCAGGGGGCAAAAACATTCAGTACTTC. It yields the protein CASSTPGGKNIQYF.

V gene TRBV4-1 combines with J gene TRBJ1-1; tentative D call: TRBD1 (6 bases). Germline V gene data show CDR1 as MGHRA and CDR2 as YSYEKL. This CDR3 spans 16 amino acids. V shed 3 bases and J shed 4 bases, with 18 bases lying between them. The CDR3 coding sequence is TGCGCCAGCAGCCATAGACAGGCCTCATGGGGCACTGAAGCTTTCTTT. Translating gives CASSHRQASWGTEAFF.

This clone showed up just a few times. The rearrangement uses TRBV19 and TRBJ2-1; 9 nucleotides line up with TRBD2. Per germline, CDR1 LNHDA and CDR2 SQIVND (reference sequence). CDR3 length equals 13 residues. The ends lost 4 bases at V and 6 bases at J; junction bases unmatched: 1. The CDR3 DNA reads TGTGCCAGTAGTAGGACTAGCGCCAATGAGCAGTTCTTC. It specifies CASSRTSANEQFF. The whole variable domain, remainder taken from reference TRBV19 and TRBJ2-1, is DGGITQSPKYLFRKEGQNVTLSCEQNLNHDAMYWYRQDPGQGLRLIYYSQIVNDFQKGDIAEGYSVSREKKESFPLTVTSAQKNPTAFYLCASSRTSANEQFFGPGTRLTVL.

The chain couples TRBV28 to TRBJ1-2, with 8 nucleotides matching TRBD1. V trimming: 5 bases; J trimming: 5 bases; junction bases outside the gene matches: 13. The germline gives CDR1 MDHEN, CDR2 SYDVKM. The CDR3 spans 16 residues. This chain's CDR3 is CASSPGTGGGAYGYTF. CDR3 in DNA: TGTGCCAGCAGTCCCGGGACAGGAGGAGGTGCATATGGCTACACCTTC.

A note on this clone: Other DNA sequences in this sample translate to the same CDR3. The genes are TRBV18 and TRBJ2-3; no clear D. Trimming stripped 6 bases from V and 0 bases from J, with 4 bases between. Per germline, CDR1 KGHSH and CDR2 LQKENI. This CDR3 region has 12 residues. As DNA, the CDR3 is TGTGCCAGCTCCCTTAGCACAGATACGCAGTATTTT. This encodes CASSLSTDTQYF.

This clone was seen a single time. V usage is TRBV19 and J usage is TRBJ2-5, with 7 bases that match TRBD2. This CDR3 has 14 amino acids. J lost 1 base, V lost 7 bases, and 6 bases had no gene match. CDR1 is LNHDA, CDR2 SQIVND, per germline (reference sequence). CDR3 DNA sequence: TGTGCCAGTAAACGATGGACTAGCCAAGAGACCCAGTACTTC. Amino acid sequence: CASKRWTSQETQYF. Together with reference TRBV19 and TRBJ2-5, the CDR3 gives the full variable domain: DGGITQSPKYLFRKEGQNVTLSCEQNLNHDAMYWYRQDPGQGLRLIYYSQIVNDFQKGDIAEGYSVSREKKESFPLTVTSAQKNPTAFYLCASKRWTSQETQYFGPGTRLLVL.

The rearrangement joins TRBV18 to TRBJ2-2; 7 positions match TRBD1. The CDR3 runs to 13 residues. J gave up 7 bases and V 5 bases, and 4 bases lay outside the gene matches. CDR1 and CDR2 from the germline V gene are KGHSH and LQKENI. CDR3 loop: CASSGTAHGELFF. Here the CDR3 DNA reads TGTGCCAGCTCAGGGACAGCCCACGGGGAGCTGTTTTTT.

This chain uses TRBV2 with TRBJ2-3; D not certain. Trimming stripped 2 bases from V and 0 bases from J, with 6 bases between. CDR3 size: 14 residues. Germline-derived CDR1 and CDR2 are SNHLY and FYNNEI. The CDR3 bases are TGTGCCAGCAGTGAACAGACTAGCACAGATACGCAGTATTTT. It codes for CASSEQTSTDTQYF.

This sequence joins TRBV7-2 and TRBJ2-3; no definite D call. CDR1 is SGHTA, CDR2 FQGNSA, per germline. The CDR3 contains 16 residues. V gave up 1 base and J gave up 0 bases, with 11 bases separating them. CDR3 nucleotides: TGTGCCAGCAGCTTAGATCTGGTCGGTAGCACAGATACGCAGTATTTT. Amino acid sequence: CASSLDLVGSTDTQYF.

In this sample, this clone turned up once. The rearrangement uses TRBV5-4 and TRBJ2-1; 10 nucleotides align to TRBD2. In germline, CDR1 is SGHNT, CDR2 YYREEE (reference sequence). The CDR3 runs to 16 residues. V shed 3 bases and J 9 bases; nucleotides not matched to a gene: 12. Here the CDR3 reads CASSSLGLAGVVEQFF. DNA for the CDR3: TGTGCCAGCAGCTCCCTCGGGCTAGCGGGAGTTGTTGAGCAGTTCTTC.

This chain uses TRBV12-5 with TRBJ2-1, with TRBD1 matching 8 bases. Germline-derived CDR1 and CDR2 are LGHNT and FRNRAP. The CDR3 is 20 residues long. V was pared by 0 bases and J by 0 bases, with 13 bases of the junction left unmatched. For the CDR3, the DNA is TGTGCTAGTGGTTTGGTACCCGGACAGGGTAACACGAGCTCCTACAATGAGCAGTTCTTC. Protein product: CASGLVPGQGNTSSYNEQFF.

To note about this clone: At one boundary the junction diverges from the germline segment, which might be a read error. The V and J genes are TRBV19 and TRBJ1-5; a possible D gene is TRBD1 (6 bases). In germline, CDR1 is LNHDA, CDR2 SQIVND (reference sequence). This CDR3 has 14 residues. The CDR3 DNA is TGTGCCAGCTCCCGTGGACAGCGGAATCGGCCCCAGCATTTT. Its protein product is CASSRGQRNRPQHF.

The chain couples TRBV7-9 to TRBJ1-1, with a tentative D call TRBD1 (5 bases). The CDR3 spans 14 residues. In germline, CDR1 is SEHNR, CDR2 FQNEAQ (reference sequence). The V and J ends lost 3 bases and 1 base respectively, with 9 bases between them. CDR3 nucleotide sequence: TGTGCCAGCAGCTTTTTGACAGAGAACACTGAAGCTTTCTTT. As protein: CASSFLTENTEAFF.

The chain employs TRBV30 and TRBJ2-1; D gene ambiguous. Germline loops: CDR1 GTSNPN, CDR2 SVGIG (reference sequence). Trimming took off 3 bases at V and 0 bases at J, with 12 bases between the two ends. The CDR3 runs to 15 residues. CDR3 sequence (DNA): TGTGCCTGGAGGGGCCCCGCCGGCTCCTACAATGAGCAGTTCTTC. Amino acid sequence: CAWRGPAGSYNEQFF.

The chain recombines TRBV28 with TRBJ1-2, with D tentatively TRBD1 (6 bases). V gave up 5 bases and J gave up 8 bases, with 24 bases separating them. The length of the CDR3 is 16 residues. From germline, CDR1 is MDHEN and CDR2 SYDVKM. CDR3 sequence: CASSLNRVSGLEGYTF. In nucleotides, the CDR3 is TGTGCCAGCAGTCTGAACAGGGTTTCTGGACTTGAGGGCTACACCTTC.

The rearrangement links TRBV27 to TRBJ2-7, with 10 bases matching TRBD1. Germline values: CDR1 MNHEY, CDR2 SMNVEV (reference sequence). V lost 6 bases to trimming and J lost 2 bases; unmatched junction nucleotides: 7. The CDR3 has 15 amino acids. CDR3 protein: CASRSGTGATYEQYF. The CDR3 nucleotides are TGTGCCAGCAGATCAGGGACAGGGGCTACCTACGAGCAGTACTTC.

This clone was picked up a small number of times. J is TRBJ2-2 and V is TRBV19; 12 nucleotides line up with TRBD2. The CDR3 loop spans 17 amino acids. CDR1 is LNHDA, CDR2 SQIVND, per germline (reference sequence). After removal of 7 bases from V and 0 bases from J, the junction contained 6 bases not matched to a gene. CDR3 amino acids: CASKPSGRAANTGELFF. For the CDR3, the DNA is TGTGCCAGTAAACCTAGCGGGAGGGCCGCGAACACCGGGGAGCTGTTTTTT.

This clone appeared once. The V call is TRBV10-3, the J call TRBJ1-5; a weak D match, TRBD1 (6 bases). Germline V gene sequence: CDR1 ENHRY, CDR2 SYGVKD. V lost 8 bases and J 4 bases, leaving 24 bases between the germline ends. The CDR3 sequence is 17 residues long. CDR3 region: CAIHSYSGGRGNQPQHF. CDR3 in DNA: TGTGCCATCCATAGTTACTCCGGGGGGAGGGGGAATCAGCCCCAGCATTTT.

Here the CDR3 DNA reads TGCAGCGTTAGACAGCAAGAGACCCAGTACTTC. It encodes CSVRQQETQYF. The chain recombines TRBV29-1 with TRBJ2-5; a weak D match, TRBD1 (5 bases). The CDR3 is 11 residues long. Germline V gene data show CDR1 as SQVTM and CDR2 as ANQGSEA. V was clipped by 5 bases and J by 2 bases, with 6 bases between them.

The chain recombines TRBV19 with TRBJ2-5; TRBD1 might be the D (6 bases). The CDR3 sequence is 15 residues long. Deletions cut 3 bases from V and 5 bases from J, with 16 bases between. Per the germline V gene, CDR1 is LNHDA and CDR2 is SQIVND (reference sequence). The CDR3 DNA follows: TGTGCCAGTAGTATGCGGCCGACAGGCACGGAGACCCAGTACTTC. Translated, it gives CASSMRPTGTETQYF.

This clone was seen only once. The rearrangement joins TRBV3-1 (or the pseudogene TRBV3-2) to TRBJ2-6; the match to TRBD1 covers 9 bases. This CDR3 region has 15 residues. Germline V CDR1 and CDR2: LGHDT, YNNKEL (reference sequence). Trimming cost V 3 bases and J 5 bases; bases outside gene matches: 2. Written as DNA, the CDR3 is TGTGCCAGCAGCCACGGGACAGGGAGGGCCAACGTCCTGACTTTC. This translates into CASSHGTGRANVLTF.